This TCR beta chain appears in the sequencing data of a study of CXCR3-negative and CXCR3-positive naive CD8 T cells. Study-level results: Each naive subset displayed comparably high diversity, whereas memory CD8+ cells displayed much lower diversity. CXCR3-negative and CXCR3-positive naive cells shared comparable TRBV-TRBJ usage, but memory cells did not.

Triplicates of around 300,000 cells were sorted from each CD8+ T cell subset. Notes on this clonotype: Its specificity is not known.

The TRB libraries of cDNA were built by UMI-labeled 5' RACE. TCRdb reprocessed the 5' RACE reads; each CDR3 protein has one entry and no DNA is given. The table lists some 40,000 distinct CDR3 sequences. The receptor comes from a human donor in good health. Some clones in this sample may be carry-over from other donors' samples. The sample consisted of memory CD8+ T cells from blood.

This chain's CDR3 is CASTPAGPTGNTIYF. J is TRBJ1-3 and V is TRBV28. This CDR3 contains 15 residues. CDR1 and CDR2 from the germline V gene are MDHEN and SYDVKM.